This is a list of T cell receptor beta chains from one sample in a study of post-analysis software for immune sequencing data. From the PCR reads, TCRdb called clonotypes with MiXCR, one entry per CDR3 protein. The sample has hundreds of thousands of distinct CDR3 sequences, approximately 60% seen once. Sample: blood. The receptors here all came from a girl between 2 and 10 years old with multiple sclerosis. CDR3s include the opening cysteine and the closing phenylalanine or tryptophan. D genes are given only for firm matches. Clone size is not always given. Where it is, it says once, few, many or a class for expanded clones.

>-|TRBJ1-2|-|TRBV5-6
TGTGCCAGCAGCTCCCCCGGACTTGTTGACTATGGCTACACCTTC
CASSSPGLVDYGYTF
>-|TRBJ1-2|few|TRBV12-3/TRBV12-4
TGTGCCAGCAGTTTGGCACACGGCGACTATGGCTACACCTTC
CASSLAHGDYGYTF
>TRBD2|TRBJ2-5|-|TRBV7-6
TGTGCCAGCAGCGCGACTAGCGGGGGAGTGACCCAGTACTTC
CASSATSGGVTQYF
>TRBD1|TRBJ2-1|-|TRBV7-2
TGTGCCAGCGGCGGGACAGGGGGCGACGAGCAGTTCTTC
CASGGTGGDEQFF
>-|TRBJ1-2|few|TRBV12-3/TRBV12-4
TGTGCCAGCAGTTTGGAGGGCGTAGGCTACACCTTC
CASSLEGVGYTF
>TRBD1|TRBJ1-6|-|TRBV6-5
TGTGCCAGCACGCCGGGACAGGGGATGTATAATTCACCCCTCCACTTT
CASTPGQGMYNSPLHF
>-|TRBJ2-5|-|TRBV20-1
TGCAGTGCTAGAGGGAGGGGCCCTGCCTCGGAGACCCAGTACTTC
CSARGRGPASETQYF
>TRBD1|TRBJ1-2|-|TRBV3-1
TGTGCCAGCAGCCAAGTACGGTATAGGGGACAGGGGAACTATGGCTACACCTTC
CASSQVRYRGQGNYGYTF
>TRBD2|TRBJ2-7|-|TRBV12-3/TRBV12-4
TGTGCCAGCAGTCCAAGACTAGCGGGGTTCTCCTACGAGCAGTACTTC
CASSPRLAGFSYEQYF
>-|TRBJ2-1|-|TRBV7-7
TGTGCTAGCAGTCCGGGGCTTAATAACAATGAGCAGTTCTTC
CASSPGLNNNEQFF
>TRBD2|TRBJ2-7|few|TRBV20-1
TGCAGTGCACAAAGACCGGGACTAGCGGGAGTTGAGCAGTACTTC
CSAQRPGLAGVEQYF
>TRBD2|TRBJ2-1|few|TRBV6-1
TGTGCCAGCAGTGAAAGCGGGGCGCGAATGTTCAATGAGCAGTTCTTC
CASSESGARMFNEQFF
>TRBD1|TRBJ2-7|-|TRBV20-1
TGCAGTACTAGAGGACAGGGAGCCCCCTACGAGCAGTACTTC
CSTRGQGAPYEQYF
>TRBD2|TRBJ2-1|-|TRBV10-3
TGTGCCATCAGGCCATCCGGGCGGGGGGGCCGGAATGAGCAGTTCTTC
CAIRPSGRGGRNEQFF
>TRBD1|TRBJ2-6|-|TRBV29-1
TGCAGCGTGGGGGGACAGGGAGAGGATGGGGCCAACGTCCTGACTTTC
CSVGGQGEDGANVLTF
>-|TRBJ2-7|-|TRBV5-1
TGCGCCAGCAGCACAACCACCTACGAGCAGTACTTC
CASSTTTYEQYF
>-|TRBJ2-1|few|TRBV6-6
TGTGCCAGCAGTTATGACAATGAGCAGTTCTTC
CASSYDNEQFF
>TRBD1|TRBJ2-1|-|TRBV20-1
TGCAGTGCTAGAGATTGGAGACAGGGGGACTACAATGAGCAGTTCTTC
CSARDWRQGDYNEQFF
>-|TRBJ2-1|-|TRBV7-2
TGTGCCAGCAGCCAACCTCAGACGGGCAATGAGCAGTTCTTC
CASSQPQTGNEQFF
>TRBD1|TRBJ2-7|-|TRBV5-6
TGTGCCAGCACTGCCAGGGGGAGCTCCTACGAGCAGTACTTC
CASTARGSSYEQYF
>-|TRBJ2-7|once|TRBV7-9
TGTGCCAGCTGCCTGACAGACTCCTACGAGCAGTACTTC
CASCLTDSYEQYF
>-|TRBJ1-5|few|TRBV7-2
TGTGCCAGCAGCTTAGTCACGAATAGCAATCAGCCCCAGCATTTT
CASSLVTNSNQPQHF
>-|TRBJ2-7|-|TRBV20-1
TGCAGTGCTAGAGGGTCAATACTCGGGGGCCGGAGTGACGAGCAGTACTTC
CSARGSILGGRSDEQYF
>TRBD1|TRBJ2-4|once|TRBV2
TGTGCCAGCAGTGAAGCACGAGGGGACAGGAGGTACATTCAGTACTTC
CASSEARGDRRYIQYF
>TRBD1|TRBJ1-5|-|TRBV5-5
TGTGCCAGCAGCTGGGACAGGGCTCAGCCCCAGCATTTT
CASSWDRAQPQHF
>-|TRBJ1-1|-|TRBV4-1
TGCGCCAGCAGCAACGACAGAATGAACACTGAAGCTTTCTTT
CASSNDRMNTEAFF
>TRBD2|TRBJ2-3|-|TRBV5-1
TGCGCCAGCAGCGCCAGGACTAGCGGAAGAACTAGCACAGATACGCAGTATTTT
CASSARTSGRTSTDTQYF
>-|TRBJ2-7|-|TRBV6-6
TGTGCCAGCAGTTACAATGGCGGAGCCCCCTACGAGCAGTACTTC
CASSYNGGAPYEQYF
>-|TRBJ2-5|-|TRBV5-1
TGCGCCAGCAGCTTGGGACGAACCCGAGAGACCCAGTACTTC
CASSLGRTRETQYF
>-|TRBJ2-4|-|TRBV7-9
TGTGCCAGCAGCTTAGACACCCTGGGTTCGAAGCTGTCTCCTCAGTACTTC
CASSLDTLGSKLSPQYF
>-|TRBJ2-1|-|TRBV20-1
TGCAGTGCTAGAGGACAGATCAATGAGCAGTTCTTC
CSARGQINEQFF
>-|TRBJ2-1|few|TRBV29-1
TGCAGCGTTGAATTATTAGGCTTTCAAGAGACCCAGTTCTTC
CSVELLGFQETQFF
>-|TRBJ1-5|-|TRBV4-1
TGCGCCAGCAGCCACGGGCCTCAGGGGAATCAGCCCCAGCATTTT
CASSHGPQGNQPQHF
>TRBD1|TRBJ1-2|few|TRBV28
TGTGCCAGCAGTTCAGACAGGGGGCTGCACTATGGCTACACCTTC
CASSSDRGLHYGYTF
>TRBD1|TRBJ2-1|once|TRBV29-1
TGCAGCGTTAAGGGCTCGGGGAGGGACAGGGGGTACAATGAGCAGTTCTTC
CSVKGSGRDRGYNEQFF
>-|TRBJ2-1|-|TRBV25-1
TGTGCCAGCAGTGAATTTGGAGGTCTCTATGAGCAGTTCTTC
CASSEFGGLYEQFF
>-|TRBJ2-1|once|TRBV6-5
TGTGCCAGCAGTTACACGGGACTGCCCAATGAGCAGTTCTTC
CASSYTGLPNEQFF
>TRBD1|TRBJ2-3|once|TRBV10-3
TGTGCCATCAACCGGGACAGAACAGCAGATACGCAGTATTTT
CAINRDRTADTQYF
>-|TRBJ2-1|few|TRBV2
TGTGCCTCGCAGGACAATGAGCAGTTCTTC
CASQDNEQFF
>TRBD2|TRBJ2-3|-|TRBV10-3
TGTGCCATCAGTGAGTCATCGAGCGGGGGGATTCGTTCTGAGCAGTATTTT
CAISESSSGGIRSEQYF
>-|TRBJ1-1|-|TRBV15
TGTGCCACCAGCAGAGGGATGGGGGCTGAAGCTTTCTTT
CATSRGMGAEAFF
>-|TRBJ2-5|few|TRBV12-3/TRBV12-4
TGTGCCAGCAGAGAGGGGATCCAAGAGACCCAGTACTTC
CASREGIQETQYF
>-|TRBJ2-1|-|TRBV7-3
TGTGCCAGCAGCTATCCTCCTGGGGAGAATGAGCAGTTCTTC
CASSYPPGENEQFF
>TRBD2|TRBJ2-1|-|TRBV11-2
TGTGCCGGCAGCTTACCGATCGGACTAGCCTACAATGAGCAGTTCTTC
CAGSLPIGLAYNEQFF
>-|TRBJ1-5|-|TRBV6-2/TRBV6-3
TGTGCCAGCAGTGACCCGGGAAGCGGCAATCAGCCCCAGCATTTT
CASSDPGSGNQPQHF
>TRBD1|TRBJ2-1|-|TRBV20-1
TGCAGTGCTGAGGACAGGGTGTCAAATGAGCAGTTCTTC
CSAEDRVSNEQFF
>-|TRBJ1-2|-|TRBV11-3
TGTGCCAGCAGCTTTTTGGAGGGGACCTATGGCTACACCTTC
CASSFLEGTYGYTF
>-|TRBJ2-7|once|TRBV12-3/TRBV12-4
TGTACCAGCAGTTTGTCGGGGAGGTCCTACGAGCAGTACTTC
CTSSLSGRSYEQYF
>-|TRBJ2-3|few|TRBV7-3
TGTGCCAGCAGCTTACAGAGCACAGATACGCAGTATTTT
CASSLQSTDTQYF
>TRBD1|TRBJ2-5|few|TRBV6-1
TGTGCCAGCAGTGAGGGCAGGGGGCGTCAAGAGACCCAGTACTTC
CASSEGRGRQETQYF
>-|TRBJ1-5|-|TRBV6-2/TRBV6-3
TGTGCCAGCAGTTACGTCGAAAAACAGGGACCCCTCCGGAATCAGCCCCAGCATTTT
CASSYVEKQGPLRNQPQHF